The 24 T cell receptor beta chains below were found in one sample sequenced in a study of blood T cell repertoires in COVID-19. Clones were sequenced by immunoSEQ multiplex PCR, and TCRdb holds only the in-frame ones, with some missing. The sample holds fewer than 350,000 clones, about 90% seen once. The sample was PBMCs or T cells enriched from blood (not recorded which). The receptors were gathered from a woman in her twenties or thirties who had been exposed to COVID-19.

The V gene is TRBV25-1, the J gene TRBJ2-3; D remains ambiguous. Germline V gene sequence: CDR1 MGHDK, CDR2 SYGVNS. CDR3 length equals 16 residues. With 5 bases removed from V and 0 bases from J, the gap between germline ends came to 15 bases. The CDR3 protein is CASSTRTIPSTDTQYF. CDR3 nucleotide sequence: TGTGCCAGCAGTACAAGAACTATACCAAGCACAGATACGCAGTATTTT.

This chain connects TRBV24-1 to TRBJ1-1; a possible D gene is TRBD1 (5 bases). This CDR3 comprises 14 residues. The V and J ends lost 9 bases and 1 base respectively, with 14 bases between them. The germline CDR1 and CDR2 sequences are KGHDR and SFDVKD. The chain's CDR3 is CATVNDSQNTEAFF. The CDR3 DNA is TGTGCCACCGTTAACGACAGCCAGAACACTGAAGCTTTCTTT.

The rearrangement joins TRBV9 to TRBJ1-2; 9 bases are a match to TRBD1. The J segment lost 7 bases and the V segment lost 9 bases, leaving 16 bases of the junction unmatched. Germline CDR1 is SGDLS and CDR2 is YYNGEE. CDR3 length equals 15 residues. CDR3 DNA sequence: TGTGCCACCTCAGCTTTAGACAGGGGGAGCTTTGGCTACACCTTC. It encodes CATSALDRGSFGYTF.

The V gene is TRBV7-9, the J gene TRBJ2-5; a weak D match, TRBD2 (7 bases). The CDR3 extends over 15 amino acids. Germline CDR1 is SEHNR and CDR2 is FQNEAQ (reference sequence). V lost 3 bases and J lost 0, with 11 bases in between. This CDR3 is CASSLGGGNQETQYF. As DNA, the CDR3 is TGTGCCAGCAGCTTGGGAGGGGGAAACCAAGAGACCCAGTACTTC.

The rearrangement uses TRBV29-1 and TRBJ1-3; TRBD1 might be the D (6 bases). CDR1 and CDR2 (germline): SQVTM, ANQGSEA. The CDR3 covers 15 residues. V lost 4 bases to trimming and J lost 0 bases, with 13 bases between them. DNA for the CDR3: TGCAGCGTTGTATTGGGGGCGAGCTCTGGAAACACCATATATTTT. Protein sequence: CSVVLGASSGNTIYF.

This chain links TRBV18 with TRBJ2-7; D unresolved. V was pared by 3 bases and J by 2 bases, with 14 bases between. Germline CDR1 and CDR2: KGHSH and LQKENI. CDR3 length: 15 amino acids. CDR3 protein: CASSPQSGWTYEQYF. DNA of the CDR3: TGTGCCAGCTCACCGCAGTCAGGCTGGACCTACGAGCAGTACTTC.

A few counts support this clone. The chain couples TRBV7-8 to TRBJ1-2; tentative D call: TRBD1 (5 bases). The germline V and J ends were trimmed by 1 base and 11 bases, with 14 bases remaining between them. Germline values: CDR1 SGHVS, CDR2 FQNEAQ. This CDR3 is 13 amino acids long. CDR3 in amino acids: CASSLDGTVGYTF. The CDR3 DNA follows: TGTGCCAGCAGCTTAGACGGGACTGTCGGGTACACCTTC.

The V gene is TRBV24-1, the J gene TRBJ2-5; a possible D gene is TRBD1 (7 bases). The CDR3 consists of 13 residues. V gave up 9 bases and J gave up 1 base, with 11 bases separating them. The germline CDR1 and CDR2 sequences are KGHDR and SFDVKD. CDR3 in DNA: TGTGCCACCCGGGGGACAGTCCAAGAGACCCAGTACTTC. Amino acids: CATRGTVQETQYF.

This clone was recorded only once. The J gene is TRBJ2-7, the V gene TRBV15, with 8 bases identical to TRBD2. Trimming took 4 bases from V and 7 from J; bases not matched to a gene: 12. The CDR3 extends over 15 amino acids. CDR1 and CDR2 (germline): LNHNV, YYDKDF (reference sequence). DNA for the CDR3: TGTGCCACCAGCACCGAGGGGCTAGCGGGTGAAGAGCAGTACTTC. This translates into CATSTEGLAGEEQYF. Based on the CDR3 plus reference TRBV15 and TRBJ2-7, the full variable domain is DAMVIQNPRYQVTQFGKPVTLSCSQTLNHNVMYWYQQKSSQAPKLLFHYYDKDFNNEADTPDNFQSRRPNTSFCFLDIRSPGLGDTAMYLCATSTEGLAGEEQYFGPGTRLTVT.

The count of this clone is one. CDR3 protein: CASSINPGQGFGGYTF. The CDR3 bases are TGCGCCAGCAGCATAAACCCGGGACAGGGGTTTGGTGGCTACACCTTC. This chain joins TRBV5-1 and TRBJ1-2; 10 bases align to TRBD1. Germline V CDR1 and CDR2: SGHRS, YFSETQ. V lost 4 bases and J lost 7; bases outside the gene matches: 13. The CDR3 is 16 residues long.

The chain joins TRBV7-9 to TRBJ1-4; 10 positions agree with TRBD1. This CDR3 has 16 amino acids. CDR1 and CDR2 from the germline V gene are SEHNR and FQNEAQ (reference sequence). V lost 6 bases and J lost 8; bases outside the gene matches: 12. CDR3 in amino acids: CASRSSTDRGQEKLFF. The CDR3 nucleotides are TGTGCCAGCAGGTCCTCCACCGACAGGGGGCAAGAAAAACTGTTTTTT.

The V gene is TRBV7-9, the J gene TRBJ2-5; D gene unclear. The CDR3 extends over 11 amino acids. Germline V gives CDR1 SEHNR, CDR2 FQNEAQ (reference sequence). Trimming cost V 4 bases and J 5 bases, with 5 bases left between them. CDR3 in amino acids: CASSSFETQYF. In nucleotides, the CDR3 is TGTGCCAGCAGCTCCTTCGAGACCCAGTACTTC.

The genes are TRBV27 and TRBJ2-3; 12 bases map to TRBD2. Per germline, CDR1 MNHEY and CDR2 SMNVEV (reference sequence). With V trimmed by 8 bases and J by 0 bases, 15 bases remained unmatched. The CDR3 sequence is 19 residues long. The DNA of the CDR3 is TGTGCCAGCCGACTTAAAGGACTAGCGGGACAGATTAGCACAGATACGCAGTATTTT. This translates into CASRLKGLAGQISTDTQYF.

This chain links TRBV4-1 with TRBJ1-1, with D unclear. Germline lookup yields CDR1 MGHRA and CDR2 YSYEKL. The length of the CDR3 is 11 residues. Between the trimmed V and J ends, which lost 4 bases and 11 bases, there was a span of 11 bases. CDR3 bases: TGCGCCAGCAGCCTCGGATCGGGGGCTTTCTTT. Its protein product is CASSLGSGAFF.

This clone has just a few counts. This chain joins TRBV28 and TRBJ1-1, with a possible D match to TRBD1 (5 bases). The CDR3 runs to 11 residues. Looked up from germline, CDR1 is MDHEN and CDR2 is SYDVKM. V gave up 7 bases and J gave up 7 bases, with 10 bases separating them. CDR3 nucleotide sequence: TGTGCCAGCACCCACAGGCATGAAGCTTTCTTT. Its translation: CASTHRHEAFF.

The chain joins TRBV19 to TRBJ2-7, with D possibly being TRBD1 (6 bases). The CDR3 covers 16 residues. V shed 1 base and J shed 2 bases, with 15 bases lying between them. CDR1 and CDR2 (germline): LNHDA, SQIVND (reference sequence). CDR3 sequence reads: CASSIVTGLSTYEQYF. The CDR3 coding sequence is TGTGCCAGTAGTATAGTTACAGGGTTAAGTACCTACGAGCAGTACTTC.

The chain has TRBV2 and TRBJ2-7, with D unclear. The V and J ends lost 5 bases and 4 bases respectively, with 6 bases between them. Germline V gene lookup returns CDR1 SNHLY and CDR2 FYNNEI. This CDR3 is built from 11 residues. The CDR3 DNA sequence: TGTGCCAGCAGTCTTACATACGAGCAGTACTTC. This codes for CASSLTYEQYF.

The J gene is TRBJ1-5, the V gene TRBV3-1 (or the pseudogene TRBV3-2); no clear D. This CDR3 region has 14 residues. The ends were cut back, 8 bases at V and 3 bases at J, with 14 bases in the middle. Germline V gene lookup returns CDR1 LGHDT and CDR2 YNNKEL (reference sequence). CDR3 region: CASPQEESNQPQHF. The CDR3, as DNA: TGTGCCAGCCCCCAAGAGGAGTCCAATCAGCCCCAGCATTTT.

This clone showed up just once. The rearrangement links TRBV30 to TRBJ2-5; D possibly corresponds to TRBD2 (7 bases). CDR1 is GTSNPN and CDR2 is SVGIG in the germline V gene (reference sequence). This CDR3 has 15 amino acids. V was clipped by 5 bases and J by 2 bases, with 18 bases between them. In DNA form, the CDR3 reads TGTGCCTGGTCGCGGGGGCATCGGGGACAAGAGACCCAGTACTTC. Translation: CAWSRGHRGQETQYF.

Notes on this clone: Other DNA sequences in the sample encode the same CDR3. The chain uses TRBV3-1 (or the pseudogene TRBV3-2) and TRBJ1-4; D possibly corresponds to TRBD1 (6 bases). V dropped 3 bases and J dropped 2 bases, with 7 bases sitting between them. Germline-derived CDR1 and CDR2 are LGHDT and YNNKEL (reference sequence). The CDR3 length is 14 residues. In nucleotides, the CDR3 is TGTGCCAGCAGCCAGGACAGCACTAATGAAAAACTGTTTTTT. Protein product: CASSQDSTNEKLFF.

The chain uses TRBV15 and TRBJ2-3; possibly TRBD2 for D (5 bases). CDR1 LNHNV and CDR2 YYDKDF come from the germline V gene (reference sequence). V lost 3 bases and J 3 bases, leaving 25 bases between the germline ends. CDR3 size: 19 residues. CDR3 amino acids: CATSSPTGNLAGWTDTQYF. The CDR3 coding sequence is TGTGCCACCAGCAGTCCGACGGGAAACCTAGCAGGTTGGACAGATACGCAGTATTTT.

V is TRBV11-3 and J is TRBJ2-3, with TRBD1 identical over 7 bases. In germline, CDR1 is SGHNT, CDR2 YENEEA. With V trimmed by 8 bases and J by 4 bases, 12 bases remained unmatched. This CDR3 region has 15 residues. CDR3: CASGQGGGYPDTQYF. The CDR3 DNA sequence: TGTGCCAGCGGCCAAGGGGGCGGTTACCCAGATACGCAGTATTTT.

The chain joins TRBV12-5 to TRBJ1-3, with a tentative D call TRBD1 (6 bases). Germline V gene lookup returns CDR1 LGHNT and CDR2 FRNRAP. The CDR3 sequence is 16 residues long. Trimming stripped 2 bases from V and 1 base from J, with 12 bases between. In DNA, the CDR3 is TGTGCTAGTGGTTTGACAGGGTTCTCATCTGGAAACACCATATATTTT. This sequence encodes CASGLTGFSSGNTIYF.

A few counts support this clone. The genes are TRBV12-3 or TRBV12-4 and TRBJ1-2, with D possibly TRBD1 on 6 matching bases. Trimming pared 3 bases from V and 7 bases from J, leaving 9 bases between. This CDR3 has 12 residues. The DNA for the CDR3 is TGTGCCAGCAGTTTGGTAGGGGGTGGCTACACCTTC. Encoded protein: CASSLVGGGYTF.